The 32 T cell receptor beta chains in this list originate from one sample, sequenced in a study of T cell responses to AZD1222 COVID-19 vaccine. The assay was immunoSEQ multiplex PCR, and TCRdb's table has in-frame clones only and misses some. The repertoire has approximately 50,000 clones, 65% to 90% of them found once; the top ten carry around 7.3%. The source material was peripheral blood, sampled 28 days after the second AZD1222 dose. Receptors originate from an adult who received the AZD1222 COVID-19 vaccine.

CDR3 amino acids: CASRKPSGHGTEAFF. The CDR3 DNA follows: TGTGCCAGCAGAAAACCGTCGGGACACGGCACTGAAGCTTTCTTT. V is TRBV28 and J is TRBJ1-1, with a weak D call TRBD1 (6 bases). The CDR3 has 15 amino acids. CDR1 is MDHEN and CDR2 is SYDVKM in the germline V gene. The V and J ends lost 6 bases and 4 bases respectively, with 18 bases between them. Full variable domain (rest looked up from reference TRBV28 and TRBJ1-1): DVKVTQSSRYLVKRTGEKVFLECVQDMDHENMFWYRQDPGLGLRLIYFSYDVKMKEKGDIPEGYSVSREKKERFSLILESASTNQTSMYLCASRKPSGHGTEAFFGQGTRLTVV.

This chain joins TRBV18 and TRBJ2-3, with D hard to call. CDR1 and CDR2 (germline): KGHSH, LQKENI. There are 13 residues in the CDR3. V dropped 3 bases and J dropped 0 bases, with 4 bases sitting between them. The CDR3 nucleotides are TGTGCCAGCTCACCCCCCAGCACAGATACGCAGTATTTT. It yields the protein CASSPPSTDTQYF.

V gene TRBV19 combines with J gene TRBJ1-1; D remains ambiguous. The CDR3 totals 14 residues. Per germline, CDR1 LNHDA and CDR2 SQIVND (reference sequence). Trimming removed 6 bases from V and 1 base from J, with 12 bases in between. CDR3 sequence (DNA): TGTGCCAGTAGGTTCATGAATCGGAACACTGAAGCTTTCTTT. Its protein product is CASRFMNRNTEAFF.

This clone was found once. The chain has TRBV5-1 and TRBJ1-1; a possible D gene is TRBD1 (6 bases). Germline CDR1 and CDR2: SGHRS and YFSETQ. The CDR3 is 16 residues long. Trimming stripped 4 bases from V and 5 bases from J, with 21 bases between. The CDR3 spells CASSIILRGVWTEAFF. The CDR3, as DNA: TGCGCCAGCAGCATAATCCTCAGGGGCGTATGGACTGAAGCTTTCTTT.

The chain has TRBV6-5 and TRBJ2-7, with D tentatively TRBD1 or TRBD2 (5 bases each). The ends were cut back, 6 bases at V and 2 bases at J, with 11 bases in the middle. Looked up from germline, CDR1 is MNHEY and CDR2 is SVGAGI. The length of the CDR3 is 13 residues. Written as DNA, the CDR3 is TGTGCCAGCAGCCACGAGGGGACCTACGAGCAGTACTTC. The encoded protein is CASSHEGTYEQYF.

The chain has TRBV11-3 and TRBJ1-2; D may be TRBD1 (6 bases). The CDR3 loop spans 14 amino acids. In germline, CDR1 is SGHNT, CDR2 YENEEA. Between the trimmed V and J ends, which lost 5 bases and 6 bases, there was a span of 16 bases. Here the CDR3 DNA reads TGTGCCAGCAGCGGACTCCAGGGGAGGAATGGCTACACCTTC. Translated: CASSGLQGRNGYTF.

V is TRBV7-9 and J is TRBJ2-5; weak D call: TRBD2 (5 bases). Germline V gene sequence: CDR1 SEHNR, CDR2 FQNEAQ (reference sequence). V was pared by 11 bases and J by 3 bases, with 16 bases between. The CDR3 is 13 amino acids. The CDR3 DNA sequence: TGTGCCTCGAAGGCGGGCTGGGAAGAGACCCAGTACTTC. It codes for CASKAGWEETQYF.

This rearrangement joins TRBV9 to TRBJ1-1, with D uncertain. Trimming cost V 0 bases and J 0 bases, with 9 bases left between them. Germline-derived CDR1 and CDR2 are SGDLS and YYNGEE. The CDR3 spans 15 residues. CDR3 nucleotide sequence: TGTGCCAGCAGCGTAGGGTGGCAGGTGAACACTGAAGCTTTCTTT. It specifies CASSVGWQVNTEAFF.

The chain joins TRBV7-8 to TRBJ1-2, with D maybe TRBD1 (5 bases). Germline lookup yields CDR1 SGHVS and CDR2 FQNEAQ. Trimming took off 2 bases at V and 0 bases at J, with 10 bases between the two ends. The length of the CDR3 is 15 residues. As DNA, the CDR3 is TGTGCCAGCAGCTTACGACAGAACGCTAACTATGGCTACACCTTC. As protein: CASSLRQNANYGYTF.

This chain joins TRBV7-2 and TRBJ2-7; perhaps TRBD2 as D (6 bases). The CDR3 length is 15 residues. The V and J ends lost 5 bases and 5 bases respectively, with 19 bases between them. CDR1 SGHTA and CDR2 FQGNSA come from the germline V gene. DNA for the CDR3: TGTGCCAGCAGCCCCTCCGGGGGTGTATTGAACGAGCAGTACTTC. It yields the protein CASSPSGGVLNEQYF.

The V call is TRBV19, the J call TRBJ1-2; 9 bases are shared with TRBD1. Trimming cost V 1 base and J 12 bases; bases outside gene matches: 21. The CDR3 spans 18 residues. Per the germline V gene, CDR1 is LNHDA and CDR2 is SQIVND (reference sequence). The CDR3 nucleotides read TGTGCCAGTAGTATAGGACCGATTACAGGGGGCTCATTCTCGGGCGACACCTTC. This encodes CASSIGPITGGSFSGDTF.

CDR3 DNA sequence: TGTGCCAGCAGTTTCGCCGGCAGGGCGAACACCGGGGAGCTGTTTTTT. Translated: CASSFAGRANTGELFF. The chain couples TRBV28 to TRBJ2-2, with D tentatively TRBD1 (5 bases). The germline V gene has CDR1 MDHEN and CDR2 SYDVKM. Trimming cost V 3 bases and J 0 bases, with 11 bases left between them. The CDR3 extends over 16 amino acids.

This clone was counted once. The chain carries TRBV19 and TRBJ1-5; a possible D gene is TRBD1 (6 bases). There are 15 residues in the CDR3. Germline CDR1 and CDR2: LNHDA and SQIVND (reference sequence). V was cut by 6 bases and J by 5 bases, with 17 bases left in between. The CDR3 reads CASRRQDSSHQPQHF. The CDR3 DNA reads TGTGCCAGTAGGCGACAGGACTCCTCTCATCAGCCCCAGCATTTT.

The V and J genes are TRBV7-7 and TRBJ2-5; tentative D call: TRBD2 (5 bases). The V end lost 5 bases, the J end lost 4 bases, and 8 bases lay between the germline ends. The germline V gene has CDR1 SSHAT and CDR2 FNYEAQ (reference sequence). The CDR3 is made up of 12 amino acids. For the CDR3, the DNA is TGTGCCAGCAGCCCCGAGGGAGAGACCCAGTACTTC. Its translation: CASSPEGETQYF.

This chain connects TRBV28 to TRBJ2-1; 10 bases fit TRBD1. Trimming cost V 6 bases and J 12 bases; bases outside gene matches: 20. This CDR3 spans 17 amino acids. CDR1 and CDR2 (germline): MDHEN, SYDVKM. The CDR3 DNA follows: TGTGCCAGCAGACCGACTACCGGGACAGGGGATTCCCAGGGGCAGTTCTTC. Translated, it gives CASRPTTGTGDSQGQFF.

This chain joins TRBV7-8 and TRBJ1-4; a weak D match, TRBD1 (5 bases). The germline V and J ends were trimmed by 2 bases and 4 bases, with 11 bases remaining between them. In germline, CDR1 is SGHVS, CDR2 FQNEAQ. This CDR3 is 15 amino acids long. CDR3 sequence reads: CASSLMGQVNEKLFF. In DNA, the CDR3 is TGTGCCAGCAGCTTAATGGGGCAGGTTAATGAAAAACTGTTTTTT.

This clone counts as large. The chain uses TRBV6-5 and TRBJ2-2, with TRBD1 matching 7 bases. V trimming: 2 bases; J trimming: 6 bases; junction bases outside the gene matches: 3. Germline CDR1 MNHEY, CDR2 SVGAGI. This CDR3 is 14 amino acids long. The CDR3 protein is CASSYPTGSGELFF. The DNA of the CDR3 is TGTGCCAGCAGTTACCCGACAGGGTCCGGGGAGCTGTTTTTT.

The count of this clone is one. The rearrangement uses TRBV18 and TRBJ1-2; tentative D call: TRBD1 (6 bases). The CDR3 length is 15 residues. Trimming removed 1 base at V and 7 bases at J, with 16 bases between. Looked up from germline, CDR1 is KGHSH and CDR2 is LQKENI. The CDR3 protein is CASSPLTGPRGGYTF. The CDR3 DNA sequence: TGTGCCAGCTCACCACTGACAGGCCCGCGGGGTGGCTACACCTTC.

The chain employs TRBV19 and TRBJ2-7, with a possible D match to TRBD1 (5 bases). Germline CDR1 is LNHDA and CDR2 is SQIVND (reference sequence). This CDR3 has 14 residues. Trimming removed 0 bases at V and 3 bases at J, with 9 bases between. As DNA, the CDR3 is TGTGCCAGTAGTATAGATGGAAGGGGCTACGAGCAGTACTTC. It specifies CASSIDGRGYEQYF.

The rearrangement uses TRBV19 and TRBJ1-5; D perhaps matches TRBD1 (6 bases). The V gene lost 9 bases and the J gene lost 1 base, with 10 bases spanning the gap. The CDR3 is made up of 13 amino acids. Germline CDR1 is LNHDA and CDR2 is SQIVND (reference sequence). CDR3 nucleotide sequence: TGTGCCAGCAATGACAGGAGCAATCAGCCCCAGCATTTT. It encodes CASNDRSNQPQHF.

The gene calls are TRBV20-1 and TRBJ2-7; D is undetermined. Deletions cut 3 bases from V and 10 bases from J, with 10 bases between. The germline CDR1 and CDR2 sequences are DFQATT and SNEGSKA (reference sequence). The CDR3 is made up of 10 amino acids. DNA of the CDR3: TGCAGTGCTAGCACGGGCTACCAGTACTTC. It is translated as CSASTGYQYF.

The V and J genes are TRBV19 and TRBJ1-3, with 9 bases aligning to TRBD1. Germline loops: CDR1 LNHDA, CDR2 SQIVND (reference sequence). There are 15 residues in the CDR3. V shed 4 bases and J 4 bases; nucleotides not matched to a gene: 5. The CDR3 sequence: CASSKGTGYGNTIYF. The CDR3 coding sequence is TGTGCCAGTAGTAAGGGGACAGGGTACGGAAACACCATATATTTT.

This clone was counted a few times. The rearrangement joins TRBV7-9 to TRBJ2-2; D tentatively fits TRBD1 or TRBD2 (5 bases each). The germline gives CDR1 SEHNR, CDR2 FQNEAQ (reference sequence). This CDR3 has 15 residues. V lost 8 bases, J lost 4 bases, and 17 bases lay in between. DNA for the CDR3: TGTGCCAGCCTCCAAAATGGGGGTACCACCGGGGAGCTGTTTTTT. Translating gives CASLQNGGTTGELFF.

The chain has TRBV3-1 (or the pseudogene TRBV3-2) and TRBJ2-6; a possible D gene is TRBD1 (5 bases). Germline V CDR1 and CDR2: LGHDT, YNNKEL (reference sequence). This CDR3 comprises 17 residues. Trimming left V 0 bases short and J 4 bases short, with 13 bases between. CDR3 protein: CASSQDLGLPGANVLTF. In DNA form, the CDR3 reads TGTGCCAGCAGCCAAGATTTGGGGCTCCCGGGGGCCAACGTCCTGACTTTC.

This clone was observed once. The CDR3 DNA is TGTGCCAGCAGCACCGGGACTAGCGGGAGTTTCCCCGGGGAGCTGTTTTTT. Translation gives CASSTGTSGSFPGELFF. The genes are TRBV7-9 and TRBJ2-2; 14 positions agree with TRBD2. The CDR3 totals 17 residues. Germline assignment: CDR1 SEHNR and CDR2 FQNEAQ (reference sequence). The V segment lost 5 bases and the J segment 6 bases; nucleotides outside the gene matches: 8.

The CDR3 sequence: CASSSRGSLNTEAFF. The DNA of the CDR3 is TGTGCCAGCAGCTCACGGGGCAGCCTGAACACTGAAGCTTTCTTT. The rearrangement joins TRBV9 to TRBJ1-1, with TRBD1 as a possible D gene (5 bases). Trimming cost V 4 bases and J 0 bases, with 13 bases left between them. This CDR3 has 15 residues. Germline CDR1 reads SGDLS; CDR2 reads YYNGEE.

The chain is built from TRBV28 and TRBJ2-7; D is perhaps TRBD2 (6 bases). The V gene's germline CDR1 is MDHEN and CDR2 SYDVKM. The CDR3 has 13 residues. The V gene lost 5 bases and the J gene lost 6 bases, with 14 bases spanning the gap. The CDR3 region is CASSVGGQVEQYF. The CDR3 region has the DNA TGTGCCAGCAGTGTGGGGGGTCAGGTCGAGCAGTACTTC.

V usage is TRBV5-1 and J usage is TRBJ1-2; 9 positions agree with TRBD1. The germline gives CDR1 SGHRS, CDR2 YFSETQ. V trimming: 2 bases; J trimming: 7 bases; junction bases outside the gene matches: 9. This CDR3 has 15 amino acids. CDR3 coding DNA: TGCGCCAGCAGCTTTGGCGGGACAGGGTCCTTTGGCTACACCTTC. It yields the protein CASSFGGTGSFGYTF.

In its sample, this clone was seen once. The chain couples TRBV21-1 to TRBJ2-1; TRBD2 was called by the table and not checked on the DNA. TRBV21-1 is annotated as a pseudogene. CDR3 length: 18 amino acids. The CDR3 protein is CASSKIVTSGDSYNEQFF. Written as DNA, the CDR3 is TGTGCCAGCAGCAAAATAGTAACTAGCGGTGACTCCTACAATGAGCAGTTCTTC.

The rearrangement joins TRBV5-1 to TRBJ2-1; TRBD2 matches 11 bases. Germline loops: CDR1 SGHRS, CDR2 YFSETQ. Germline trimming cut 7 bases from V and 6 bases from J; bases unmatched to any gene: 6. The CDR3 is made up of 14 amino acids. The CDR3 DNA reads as TGCGCCAGCGGCCCCGGGACTAGCGGCAATGAGCAGTTCTTC. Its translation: CASGPGTSGNEQFF.

The CDR3 DNA sequence: TGTGCCAGCAGTGGGGCCTACGGGACATTCTACAATGAGCAGTTCTTC. Residues: CASSGAYGTFYNEQFF. The chain links TRBV2 to TRBJ2-1; D is possibly TRBD1 (6 bases). V was pared by 4 bases and J by 3 bases, with 16 bases between. Germline CDR1 and CDR2: SNHLY and FYNNEI. The CDR3 has 16 residues. The full variable domain, its missing parts supplied by reference TRBV2 and TRBJ2-1, is EPEVTQTPSHQVTQMGQEVILRCVPISNHLYFYWYRQILGQKVEFLVSFYNNEISEKSEIFDDQFSVERPDGSNFTLKIRSTKLEDSAMYFCASSGAYGTFYNEQFFGPGTRLTVL.

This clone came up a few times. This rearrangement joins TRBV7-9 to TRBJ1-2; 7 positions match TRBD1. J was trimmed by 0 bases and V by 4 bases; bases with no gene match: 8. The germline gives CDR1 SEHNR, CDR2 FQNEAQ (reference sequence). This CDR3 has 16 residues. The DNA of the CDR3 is TGTGCCAGCAGCTCCGGGACAGAAGTTTCTAACTATGGCTACACCTTC. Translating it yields CASSSGTEVSNYGYTF.